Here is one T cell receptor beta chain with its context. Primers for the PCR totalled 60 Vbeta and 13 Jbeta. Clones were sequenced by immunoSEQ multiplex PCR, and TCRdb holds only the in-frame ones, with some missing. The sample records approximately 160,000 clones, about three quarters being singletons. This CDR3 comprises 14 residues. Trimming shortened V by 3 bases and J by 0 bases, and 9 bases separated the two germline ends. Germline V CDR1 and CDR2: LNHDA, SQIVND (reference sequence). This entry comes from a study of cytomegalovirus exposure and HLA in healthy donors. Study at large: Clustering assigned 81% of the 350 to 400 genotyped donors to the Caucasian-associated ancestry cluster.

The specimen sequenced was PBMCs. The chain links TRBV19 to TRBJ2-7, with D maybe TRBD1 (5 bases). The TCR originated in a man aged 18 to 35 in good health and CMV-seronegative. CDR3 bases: TGTGCCAGTAGTATGAAGGGGTCCTCCTACGAGCAGTACTTC. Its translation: CASSMKGSSYEQYF.